What follows is one T cell receptor (beta chain) and its context. What it binds is unknown. The time point denotes: newly diagnosed, previously untreated cHL patient sample. From thawed PBMCs, CD4+ T cells were purified using magnetic negative selection. Untreated, newly diagnosed classical Hodgkin lymphoma PBMCs served for comparison. The sample originates from a study of PD-1 blockade in classical Hodgkin lymphoma. General study findings and limits: Relative to healthy donors, newly diagnosed patients reportedly had lower baseline TCR diversity, which was reported as lower still in relapsed/refractory patients.

J gave up 6 bases and V 0 bases, and 3 bases lay outside the gene matches. The CDR3 runs 15 residues. The germline V gene encodes CDR1 SGHNT and CDR2 YYREEE (reference sequence). Clones were sequenced by immunoSEQ multiplex PCR, and TCRdb holds only the in-frame ones, with some missing. The profile shows tens of thousands of clones, less than 90% of them singletons. The chain carries TRBV5-4 and TRBJ1-6, with 7 bases that match TRBD1. Sequenced: CD4+ T cells from blood. The TCR was taken from a human donor with classical Hodgkin lymphoma. The CDR3 protein is CASSLEGQPNSPLHF. The CDR3 DNA follows: TGTGCCAGCAGCTTGGAGGGACAGCCTAATTCACCCCTCCACTTT.